This note documents a single T cell receptor (beta chain) sequence. Its antigen remains unidentified. The CDR3 extends over 17 amino acids. In germline, CDR1 is MGHDK, CDR2 SYGVNS. Trimming left V 1 base short and J 1 base short, with 14 bases between. This entry comes from a study of cytomegalovirus exposure and HLA in healthy donors. Study as a whole: From HLA-typed donors, an early data release held about 85 million unique TCRs. Notes on the study in general: The study flagged roughly 160 TCR beta chains as cytomegalovirus-associated.

Healthy bone marrow donors made up the donors. Primers included in the PCR were 60 Vbeta and 13 Jbeta primers. Generated by immunoSEQ multiplex PCR, the TCRdb table keeps only in-frame clones and is missing some. This table holds around 130,000 clones, around 74% found once. This TCR was recovered from a man aged 35 to 55 in good health and CMV-seropositive. The rearrangement joins TRBV25-1 to TRBJ2-1; TRBD2 might be the D (5 bases). The sample was PBMCs. The CDR3 bases are TGTGCCAGCAGTGAATCAGACTACGCAGGTTCCTACAATGAGCAGTTCTTC. This translates into CASSESDYAGSYNEQFF.